This T cell receptor beta chain was documented in a study of blood T cell repertoires in COVID-19. For the study at large: The cDNA or gDNA used as material had been derived from T cells, B-cell-depleted T cells, or PBMCs.

Per the study methods: Scientists estimated how many nucleated cells there were by amplifying reference gene primers. Method: immunoSEQ multiplex PCR; TCRdb's copy keeps in-frame clones and lacks some. That table supplies the V and J calls and clone size; D and trimming were determined from the DNA. The sample consists of 440,000 or so clones, around 91% of them appearing once. This CDR3 comprises 18 residues. V lost 4 bases to trimming and J lost 4 bases; unmatched junction nucleotides: 15. The germline V gene encodes CDR1 ENHRY and CDR2 SYGVKD. Recruited during active infection, patients (from Seattle) were subsequently followed longitudinally.

The V call is TRBV10-3, the J call TRBJ2-3; 9 positions match TRBD2. The sequenced sample consisted of peripheral blood. The TCR originated in a woman aged 40-49 years with COVID-19, enrolled during active disease. Here the CDR3 DNA reads TGTGCCATCAGTGGCGACCCTAGGGGCGGGGGGGTCTCAGATACGCAGTATTTT. This encodes CAISGDPRGGGVSDTQYF.